This TCR beta chain emerged from a study of naive and memory T cell subsets. CDR1 KGHSH and CDR2 LQKENI come from the germline V gene. V was pared by 3 bases and J by 2 bases, with 7 bases of the junction left unmatched. This CDR3 spans 15 amino acids. Both TRBC1 and TRBC2 were covered by a beta constant-region primer of two equimolar oligonucleotides. The ligated cDNA underwent four PCR rounds using SP2 and nested alpha and beta constant-region primers. TCRdb reanalysed the UMI-ligation and nested PCR reads using MiXCR and keeps one entry per CDR3 protein. The sample carries more than 95,000 distinct CDR3 sequences, roughly 15% recorded once. General study findings and limits: Naive repertoires, especially CD8, held a few larger clonotypes, possibly memory cells re-expressing CD45RA.

Of note for this clonotype: Its antigen is currently unknown.

CD4 T cells were positively selected, then CD8 T cells from the CD4-negative fraction. The TCR comes from a human donor in good health. The chain joins TRBV18 to TRBJ2-7; 7 bases are shared with TRBD1. Sequences were obtained from naive CD8+ T cells from blood. CDR3 residues: CASSPRDSDAYEQYF. CDR3 in DNA: TGTGCCAGCTCACCCCGGGACAGTGATGCCTACGAGCAGTACTTC.